Shown below are 31 T cell receptor beta chains from a single sample sequenced in a study of CD8+ T cells in alopecia areata. The treatment was: oral pan-JAK inhibitor, 5-10 mg twice daily. After isolation, RNA underwent reverse transcription to generate cDNA as the sequencing template. Only in-frame clones appear in the TCRdb table, and some are missing; sequencing was by immunoSEQ multiplex PCR. The data show about 140,000 clones, roughly 80% seen once. The source material was CD8+ T cells sorted from blood, sampled at week 4, from a patient treated with tofacitinib. Every receptor here comes from a human donor with alopecia areata.

The rearrangement links TRBV19 to TRBJ2-2; D may be TRBD2 (7 bases). V lost 7 bases to trimming and J lost 3 bases, with 15 bases between them. Germline values: CDR1 LNHDA, CDR2 SQIVND (reference sequence). The CDR3 loop spans 15 amino acids. DNA for the CDR3: TGTGCCAGTAAGGAGGTGGGGGGGCACACCGGGGAGCTGTTTTTT. Its translation is CASKEVGGHTGELFF. Combining the CDR3 with reference TRBV19 and TRBJ2-2 gives the whole variable domain DGGITQSPKYLFRKEGQNVTLSCEQNLNHDAMYWYRQDPGQGLRLIYYSQIVNDFQKGDIAEGYSVSREKKESFPLTVTSAQKNPTAFYLCASKEVGGHTGELFFGEGSRLTVL.

This clone was detected once. CDR3 sequence: CAWSVRLGNWGYEQYF. The CDR3 DNA follows: TGTGCCTGGAGTGTACGGCTGGGGAACTGGGGATACGAGCAGTACTTC. This sequence joins TRBV30 and TRBJ2-7, with D unclear. V was pared by 0 bases and J by 4 bases, with 19 bases between. Looked up from germline, CDR1 is GTSNPN and CDR2 is SVGIG (reference sequence). The length of the CDR3 is 16 residues.

CDR3 in amino acids: CATSRDMGAKNIQYF. CDR3 nucleotide sequence: TGTGCCACCAGCAGAGATATGGGAGCCAAAAACATTCAGTACTTC. The genes are TRBV15 and TRBJ2-4; D is unresolved. V lost 0 bases and J 0 bases, leaving 6 bases between the germline ends. Germline CDR1 and CDR2: LNHNV and YYDKDF (reference sequence). The CDR3 extends over 15 amino acids. Drawing the rest from reference TRBV15 and TRBJ2-4, the complete variable domain is DAMVIQNPRYQVTQFGKPVTLSCSQTLNHNVMYWYQQKSSQAPKLLFHYYDKDFNNEADTPDNFQSRRPNTSFCFLDIRSPGLGDTAMYLCATSRDMGAKNIQYFGAGTRLSVL.

The genes are TRBV4-1 and TRBJ2-3, with D perhaps matching TRBD1 or TRBD2 (5 bases each). The V end was cut by 0 bases, the J end by 4 bases, with 11 bases between. Germline lookup yields CDR1 MGHRA and CDR2 YSYEKL. CDR3 length: 15 residues. Here the CDR3 DNA reads TGCGCCAGCAGCCAAGAGGGACGACAGTCAGATACGCAGTATTTT. Its translation is CASSQEGRQSDTQYF.

This rearrangement joins TRBV18 to TRBJ2-5, with D possibly being TRBD1 (5 bases). CDR3 length: 14 amino acids. Germline-derived CDR1 and CDR2 are KGHSH and LQKENI. V was pared by 5 bases and J by 5 bases, with 15 bases between. In DNA form, the CDR3 reads TGTGCCAGCTCATCTCCGCAGGGTGAGGAGACCCAGTACTTC. As protein: CASSSPQGEETQYF.

The genes are TRBV27 and TRBJ2-3; 11 nucleotides align to TRBD2. The length of the CDR3 is 15 residues. Germline V lookup: CDR1 MNHEY, CDR2 SMNVEV (reference sequence). The J segment lost 2 bases and the V segment lost 6 bases, leaving 4 bases of the junction unmatched. The CDR3 loop is CASSSSGGNTDTQYF. CDR3 DNA: TGTGCCAGCAGCTCTAGCGGGGGGAACACAGATACGCAGTATTTT.

This chain's CDR3 is CASSLDGYEQYF. The CDR3 coding sequence is TGTGCCAGCAGCTTAGACGGCTACGAGCAGTACTTC. V gene TRBV13 combines with J gene TRBJ2-7; no clear D. The germline V and J ends were trimmed by 1 base and 3 bases, with 4 bases remaining between them. Per germline, CDR1 PRHDT and CDR2 FYEKMQ (reference sequence). The CDR3 is 12 amino acids.

This rearrangement joins TRBV29-1 to TRBJ2-2; D is ambiguous. This CDR3 has 13 amino acids. Trimming took 7 bases from V and 1 from J, leaving 10 bases between them. Germline CDR1 and CDR2: SQVTM and ANQGSEA. CDR3 in DNA: TGCAGCGGGACCACAGAGAACACCGGGGAGCTGTTTTTT. It specifies CSGTTENTGELFF.

The chain is built from TRBV6-6 and TRBJ1-2; perhaps TRBD1 as D (5 bases). V was pared by 6 bases and J by 4 bases, with 9 bases between. The CDR3 consists of 12 residues. Germline V gene sequence: CDR1 MNHNY, CDR2 SVGAGI (reference sequence). Here the CDR3 reads CASRPDSYGYTF. The CDR3 bases are TGTGCCAGCAGACCCGACAGCTATGGCTACACCTTC.

This clone has more than one count but fewer than ten. V and J are TRBV23-1 and TRBJ2-3, with TRBD1 as a possible D gene (6 bases). TRBV23-1 is treated as an ORF (open reading frame) with a function not yet certain. The CDR3 has 11 amino acids. Trimming pared 8 bases from V and 6 bases from J, leaving 9 bases between. CDR3 DNA: TGCGCCAGCCTAAGGGGGGATACGCAGTATTTT. Translated: CASLRGDTQYF.

This clone was picked up a small number of times. The chain couples TRBV14 to TRBJ2-7; the match to TRBD1 covers 9 bases. J lost 1 base, V lost 4 bases, and 8 bases had no gene match. The CDR3 totals 16 residues. Germline CDR1 is SGHDN and CDR2 is FVKESK. CDR3 residues: CASSPWTGQGSYEQYF. In DNA, the CDR3 is TGTGCCAGCAGCCCGTGGACGGGACAGGGTTCCTACGAGCAGTACTTC.

This clone was seen only a few times. The chain is built from TRBV7-2 and TRBJ2-2, with 11 bases fitting TRBD1. V was pared by 5 bases and J by 7 bases, with 9 bases of the junction left unmatched. The germline gives CDR1 SGHTA, CDR2 FQGNSA. This CDR3 has 16 amino acids. The chain's CDR3 is CASSPKDRGLSGELFF. The CDR3 nucleotides are TGTGCCAGCAGCCCAAAGGACAGGGGGCTAAGCGGGGAGCTGTTTTTT. The full variable domain, in which reference TRBV7-2 and TRBJ2-2 provide the parts outside the CDR3, is GAGVSQSPSNKVTEKGKDVELRCDPISGHTALYWYRQSLGQGLEFLIYFQGNSAPDKSGLPSDRFSAERTGGSVSTLTIQRTQQEDSAVYLCASSPKDRGLSGELFFGEGSRLTVL.

The chain is built from TRBV7-9 and TRBJ1-1, with 7 bases fitting TRBD1. The CDR3 loop spans 13 amino acids. V shed 5 bases and J 5 bases; nucleotides not matched to a gene: 5. Germline V gene lookup returns CDR1 SEHNR and CDR2 FQNEAQ (reference sequence). CDR3 loop: CASSAPGGTEAFF. The CDR3 DNA follows: TGTGCCAGCAGCGCTCCAGGGGGTACTGAAGCTTTCTTT.

The rearrangement uses TRBV19 and TRBJ2-3, with 7 bases fitting TRBD2. V shed 3 bases, J shed 2 bases, and the junction held 2 bases outside the gene matches. The germline gives CDR1 LNHDA, CDR2 SQIVND (reference sequence). This CDR3 has 14 amino acids. This CDR3 is CASSMSGVTDTQYF. For the CDR3, the DNA is TGTGCCAGTAGTATGAGCGGGGTCACAGATACGCAGTATTTT.

The rearrangement links TRBV29-1 to TRBJ2-7; 11 bases map to TRBD1. The V and J ends lost 7 bases and 6 bases, in that order; junction bases with no gene match: 8. The germline V gene encodes CDR1 SQVTM and CDR2 ANQGSEA. The CDR3 covers 13 residues. The CDR3 DNA reads as TGCAGCGGCCGGGACAGGGGGTTCTCCGAGCAGTACTTC. It encodes CSGRDRGFSEQYF.

V and J are TRBV27 and TRBJ2-2, with D perhaps given as TRBD1 or TRBD2 (5 bases each). The CDR3 consists of 14 residues. Germline V gene lookup returns CDR1 MNHEY and CDR2 SMNVEV (reference sequence). The V end was cut by 6 bases, the J end by 5 bases, with 13 bases between. Here the CDR3 DNA reads TGTGCCAGCAGCCCGAGGGGCCTTACCGGGGAGCTGTTTTTT. Its translation: CASSPRGLTGELFF.

This rearrangement joins TRBV27 to TRBJ2-7; no firm D call. There are 13 residues in the CDR3. The V end lost 3 bases, the J end lost 3 bases, and 9 bases lay between the germline ends. CDR1 and CDR2 from the germline V gene are MNHEY and SMNVEV (reference sequence). The CDR3, as DNA: TGTGCCAGCAGTTTCGGCTCCCACTACGAGCAGTACTTC. Translated: CASSFGSHYEQYF.

The chain combines TRBV4-2 with TRBJ2-1, with 8 bases fitting TRBD2. The CDR3 totals 15 residues. The junction had 2 bases not matched to a gene; V was cut back by 0 bases and J by 4 bases. The germline V gene has CDR1 LGHNA and CDR2 YNFKEQ. The CDR3 DNA reads TGTGCCAGCAGCCAAGAAGTAGCGGGGTACAATGAGCAGTTCTTC. It encodes CASSQEVAGYNEQFF.

The rearrangement uses TRBV19 and TRBJ2-1; no clear D gene. Per the germline V gene, CDR1 is LNHDA and CDR2 is SQIVND (reference sequence). This CDR3 has 11 residues. Deletions cut 6 bases from V and 12 bases from J, with 12 bases between. The CDR3 reads CASRGGPGQFF. The DNA of the CDR3 is TGTGCCAGTAGGGGCGGCCCCGGGCAGTTCTTC.

The chain is built from TRBV7-2 and TRBJ2-3, with D tentatively TRBD1 (6 bases). Germline V lookup: CDR1 SGHTA, CDR2 FQGNSA. Trimming pared 4 bases from V and 0 bases from J, leaving 11 bases between. The length of the CDR3 is 15 residues. CDR3 amino acids: CASSSNRASTDTQYF. CDR3 bases: TGTGCCAGCAGCTCAAACAGGGCTAGCACAGATACGCAGTATTTT.

The V call is TRBV4-1, the J call TRBJ1-1; D possibly corresponds to TRBD1 (5 bases). Trimming stripped 1 base from V and 1 base from J, with 10 bases between. The CDR3 is 15 residues long. The germline V gene has CDR1 MGHRA and CDR2 YSYEKL. The CDR3 spells CASSQARGANTEAFF. CDR3 nucleotides: TGCGCCAGCAGCCAAGCGAGAGGGGCGAACACTGAAGCTTTCTTT.

The J gene is TRBJ2-3, the V gene TRBV4-1; no clear D gene. CDR1 MGHRA and CDR2 YSYEKL come from the germline V gene. The germline V and J ends were trimmed by 4 bases and 6 bases, with 23 bases remaining between them. The CDR3 covers 17 residues. The CDR3 coding sequence is TGCGCCAGCAGCCCTCAGCCCGAAAGCTACTTAGGGGATACGCAGTATTTT. This encodes CASSPQPESYLGDTQYF.

This clone has at least ten counts. The V gene is TRBV9, the J gene TRBJ1-1; D is ambiguous. CDR3 length equals 13 residues. The germline V gene has CDR1 SGDLS and CDR2 YYNGEE. V dropped 0 bases and J dropped 1 base, with 4 bases sitting between them. Written as DNA, the CDR3 is TGTGCCAGCAGCGTAGCTGGGAACACTGAAGCTTTCTTT. As protein: CASSVAGNTEAFF.

For the CDR3, the DNA is TGTGCCAGCAGTGCCCGGGGGACCTGGGAGACCCAGTACTTC. This translates into CASSARGTWETQYF. This sequence joins TRBV6-1 and TRBJ2-5; a weak D match, TRBD2 (6 bases). This CDR3 has 14 residues. Germline CDR1 reads MNHNS; CDR2 reads SASEGT. Trimming took off 4 bases at V and 5 bases at J, with 14 bases between the two ends.

The chain carries TRBV7-9 and TRBJ2-3; 7 bases are a match to TRBD2. The CDR3 consists of 17 residues. In germline, CDR1 is SEHNR, CDR2 FQNEAQ (reference sequence). Trimming removed 5 bases from V and 2 bases from J; junction bases left unmatched: 13. CDR3 region: CASSPPTGGGATDTQYF. The CDR3 nucleotides read TGTGCCAGCAGCCCACCCACGGGCGGGGGAGCCACAGATACGCAGTATTTT.

This clone has just one count. The V call is TRBV27, the J call TRBJ2-7; no definite D call. The CDR3 consists of 13 residues. Germline V gene lookup returns CDR1 MNHEY and CDR2 SMNVEV (reference sequence). With 0 bases removed from V and 2 bases from J, the gap between germline ends came to 5 bases. Written as DNA, the CDR3 is TGTGCCAGCAGTTTATCCGGGCCCTACGAGCAGTACTTC. Translation: CASSLSGPYEQYF.

The chain uses TRBV2 and TRBJ2-5; D perhaps matches TRBD2 (5 bases). The CDR3 is made up of 11 amino acids. V was clipped by 10 bases and J by 3 bases, with 9 bases between them. Germline loops: CDR1 SNHLY, CDR2 FYNNEI. This chain's CDR3 is CATEREETQYF. CDR3 nucleotide sequence: TGTGCCACCGAGAGGGAAGAGACCCAGTACTTC.

The J gene is TRBJ2-1, the V gene TRBV7-9, with D tentatively TRBD1 (6 bases). The CDR3 spans 15 residues. Trimming shortened V by 5 bases and J by 7 bases, and 18 bases separated the two germline ends. Germline V gene sequence: CDR1 SEHNR, CDR2 FQNEAQ (reference sequence). DNA for the CDR3: TGTGCCAGCAGCCAGAAACAGGGTTTTAGAAATGAGCAGTTCTTC. Encoded protein: CASSQKQGFRNEQFF. Combining the CDR3 with reference TRBV7-9 and TRBJ2-1 gives the whole variable domain DTGVSQNPRHKITKRGQNVTFRCDPISEHNRLYWYRQTLGQGPEFLTYFQNEAQLEKSRLLSDRFSAERPKGSFSTLEIQRTEQGDSAMYLCASSQKQGFRNEQFFGPGTRLTVL.

This sequence joins TRBV4-3 and TRBJ1-2; 7 positions match TRBD1. This CDR3 is 15 amino acids long. After removal of 0 bases from V and 6 bases from J, the junction contained 7 bases not matched to a gene. Germline CDR1 and CDR2: LGHNA and YSLEER. The CDR3 here is CASSQDRTGPDGYTF. The CDR3 DNA is TGCGCCAGCAGCCAAGACAGGACAGGTCCGGATGGCTACACCTTC.

The chain joins TRBV19 to TRBJ2-7; the match to TRBD1 covers 11 bases. The CDR3 has 15 amino acids. The V and J ends lost 4 bases and 3 bases, in that order; junction bases with no gene match: 5. Germline V gene lookup returns CDR1 LNHDA and CDR2 SQIVND (reference sequence). This chain's CDR3 is CASSTGQGAVYEQYF. In DNA, the CDR3 is TGTGCCAGTAGTACTGGACAGGGGGCGGTCTACGAGCAGTACTTC.

The chain recombines TRBV5-4 with TRBJ2-7, with 8 bases lining up with TRBD1. This CDR3 has 13 amino acids. J was trimmed by 5 bases and V by 2 bases; bases with no gene match: 3. Germline CDR1 is SGHNT and CDR2 is YYREEE (reference sequence). CDR3 sequence reads: CASSFQGANEQYF. The DNA for the CDR3 is TGTGCCAGCAGCTTCCAGGGGGCAAACGAGCAGTACTTC.